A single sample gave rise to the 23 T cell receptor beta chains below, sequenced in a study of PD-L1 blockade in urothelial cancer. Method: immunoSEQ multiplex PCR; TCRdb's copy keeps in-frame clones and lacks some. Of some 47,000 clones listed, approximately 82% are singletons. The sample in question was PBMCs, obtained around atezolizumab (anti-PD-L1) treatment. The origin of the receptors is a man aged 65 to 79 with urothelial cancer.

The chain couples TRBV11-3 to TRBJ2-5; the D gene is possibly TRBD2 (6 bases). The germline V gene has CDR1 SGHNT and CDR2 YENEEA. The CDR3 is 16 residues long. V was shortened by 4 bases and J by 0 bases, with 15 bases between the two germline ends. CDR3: CASSSGDREYQETQYF. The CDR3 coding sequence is TGTGCCAGCAGCTCGGGGGACCGAGAGTACCAAGAGACCCAGTACTTC.

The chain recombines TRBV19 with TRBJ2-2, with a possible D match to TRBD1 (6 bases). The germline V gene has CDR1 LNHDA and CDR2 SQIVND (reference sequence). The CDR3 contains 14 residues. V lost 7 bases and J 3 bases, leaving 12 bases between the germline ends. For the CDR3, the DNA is TGTGCCAGTATTGGACAGACCGACACCGGGGAGCTGTTTTTT. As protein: CASIGQTDTGELFF.

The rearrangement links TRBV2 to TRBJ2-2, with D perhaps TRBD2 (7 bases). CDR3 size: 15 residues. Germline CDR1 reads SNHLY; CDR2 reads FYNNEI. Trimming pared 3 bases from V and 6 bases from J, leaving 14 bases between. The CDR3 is CASSDVGGGPGELFF. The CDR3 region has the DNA TGTGCCAGCAGTGACGTTGGGGGGGGCCCCGGGGAGCTGTTTTTT.

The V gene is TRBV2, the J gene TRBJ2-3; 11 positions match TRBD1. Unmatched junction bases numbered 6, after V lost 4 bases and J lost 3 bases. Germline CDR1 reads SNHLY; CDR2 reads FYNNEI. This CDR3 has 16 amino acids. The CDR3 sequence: CASSVLGTGGTDTQYF. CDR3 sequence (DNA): TGTGCCAGCAGTGTCTTGGGGACAGGGGGGACAGATACGCAGTATTTT.

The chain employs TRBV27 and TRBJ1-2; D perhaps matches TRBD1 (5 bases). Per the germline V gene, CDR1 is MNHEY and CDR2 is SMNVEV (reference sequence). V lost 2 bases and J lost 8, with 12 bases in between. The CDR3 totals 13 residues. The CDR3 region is CASSLRGLGGYTF. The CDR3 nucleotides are TGTGCCAGCAGTTTAAGGGGACTCGGGGGCTACACCTTC.

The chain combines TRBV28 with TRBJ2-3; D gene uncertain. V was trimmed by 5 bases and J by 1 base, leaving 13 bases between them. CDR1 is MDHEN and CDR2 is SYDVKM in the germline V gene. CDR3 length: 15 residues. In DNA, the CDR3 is TGTGCCAGCAGTACTACTCGTTCGGGCACAGATACGCAGTATTTT. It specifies CASSTTRSGTDTQYF.

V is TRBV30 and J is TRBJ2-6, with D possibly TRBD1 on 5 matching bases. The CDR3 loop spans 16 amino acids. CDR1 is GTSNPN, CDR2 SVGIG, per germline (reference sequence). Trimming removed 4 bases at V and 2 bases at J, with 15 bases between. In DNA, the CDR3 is TGTGCCTGGACCGTCCCAGGGTGGACTGGGGCCAACGTCCTGACTTTC. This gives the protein CAWTVPGWTGANVLTF.

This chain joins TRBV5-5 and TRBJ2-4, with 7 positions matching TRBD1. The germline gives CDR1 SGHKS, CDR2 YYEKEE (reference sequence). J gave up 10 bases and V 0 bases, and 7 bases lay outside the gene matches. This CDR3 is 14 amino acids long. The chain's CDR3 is CASSLADGRGIQYF. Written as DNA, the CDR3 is TGTGCCAGCAGCTTGGCCGACGGCAGGGGGATTCAGTACTTC. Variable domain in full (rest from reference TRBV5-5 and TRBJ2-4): DAGVTQSPTHLIKTRGQQVTLRCSPISGHKSVSWYQQVLGQGPQFIFQYYEKEERGRGNFPDRFSARQFPNYSSELNVNALLLGDSALYLCASSLADGRGIQYFGAGTRLSVL.

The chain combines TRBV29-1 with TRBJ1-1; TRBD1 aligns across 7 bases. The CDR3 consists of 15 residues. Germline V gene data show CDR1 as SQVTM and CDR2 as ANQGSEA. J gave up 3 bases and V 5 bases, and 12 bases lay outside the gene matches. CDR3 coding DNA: TGCAGCGTTTCCGACAGGGACGTACTGGACACTGAAGCTTTCTTT. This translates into CSVSDRDVLDTEAFF.

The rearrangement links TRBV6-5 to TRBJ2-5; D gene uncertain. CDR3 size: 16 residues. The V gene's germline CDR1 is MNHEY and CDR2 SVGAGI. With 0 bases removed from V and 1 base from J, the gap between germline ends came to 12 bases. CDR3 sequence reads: CASSYSNRHSQETQYF. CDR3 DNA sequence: TGTGCCAGCAGTTACTCGAACAGACACTCCCAAGAGACCCAGTACTTC.

The CDR3 spells CSAREDYGYTF. CDR3 DNA: TGCAGTGCTAGGGAGGACTATGGCTACACCTTC. The chain links TRBV20-1 to TRBJ1-2; no reliable D call. Germline loops: CDR1 DFQATT, CDR2 SNEGSKA (reference sequence). The CDR3 is made up of 11 amino acids. V was shortened by 3 bases and J by 3 bases, with 5 bases between the two germline ends.

CDR3 region: CATSRDKLGEQFF. The CDR3 coding sequence is TGTGCCACCAGCAGAGATAAGCTCGGTGAGCAGTTCTTC. The V and J genes are TRBV15 and TRBJ2-1; D unresolved. V lost 0 bases and J 9 bases, leaving 9 bases between the germline ends. CDR1 is LNHNV and CDR2 is YYDKDF in the germline V gene (reference sequence). The CDR3 has 13 residues.

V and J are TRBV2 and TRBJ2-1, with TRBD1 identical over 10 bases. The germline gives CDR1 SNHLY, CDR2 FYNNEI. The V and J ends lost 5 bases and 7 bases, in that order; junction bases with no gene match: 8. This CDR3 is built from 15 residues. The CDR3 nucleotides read TGTGCCAGCAGTCCGACGGACAGGGGGGTGAATGAGCAGTTCTTC. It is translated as CASSPTDRGVNEQFF.

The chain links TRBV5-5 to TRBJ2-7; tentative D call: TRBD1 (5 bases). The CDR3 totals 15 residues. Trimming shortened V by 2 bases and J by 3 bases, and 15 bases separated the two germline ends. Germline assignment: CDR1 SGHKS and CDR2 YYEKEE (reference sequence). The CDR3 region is CASSLAGRADYEQYF. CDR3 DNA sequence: TGTGCCAGCAGCTTAGCCGGCAGGGCAGACTACGAGCAGTACTTC.

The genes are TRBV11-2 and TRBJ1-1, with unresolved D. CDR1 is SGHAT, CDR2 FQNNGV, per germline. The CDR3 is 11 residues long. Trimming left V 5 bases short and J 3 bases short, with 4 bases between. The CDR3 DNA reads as TGTGCCAGCAGCCCTTACACTGAAGCTTTCTTT. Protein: CASSPYTEAFF.

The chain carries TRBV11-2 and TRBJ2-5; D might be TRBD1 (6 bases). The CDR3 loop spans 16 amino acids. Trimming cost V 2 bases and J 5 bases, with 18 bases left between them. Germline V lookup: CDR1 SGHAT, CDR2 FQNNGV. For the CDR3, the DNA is TGTGCCAGCAGCTTACAAGGACTTCCTCAGGGGGAGACCCAGTACTTC. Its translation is CASSLQGLPQGETQYF.

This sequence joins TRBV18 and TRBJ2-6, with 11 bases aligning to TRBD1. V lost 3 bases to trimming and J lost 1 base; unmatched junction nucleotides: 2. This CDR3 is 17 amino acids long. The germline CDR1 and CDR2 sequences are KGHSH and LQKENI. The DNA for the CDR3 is TGTGCCAGCTCACCCGGACAGGGGGCATCTGGGGCCAACGTCCTGACTTTC. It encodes CASSPGQGASGANVLTF. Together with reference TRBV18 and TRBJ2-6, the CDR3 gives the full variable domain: NAGVMQNPRHLVRRRGQEARLRCSPMKGHSHVYWYRQLPEEGLKFMVYLQKENIIDESGMPKERFSAEFPKEGPSILRIQQVVRGDSAAYFCASSPGQGASGANVLTFGAGSRLTVL.

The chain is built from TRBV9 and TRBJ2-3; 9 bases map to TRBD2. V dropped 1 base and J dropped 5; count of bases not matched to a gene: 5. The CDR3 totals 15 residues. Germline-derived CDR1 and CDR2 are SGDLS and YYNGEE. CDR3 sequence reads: CASSVRGGAVDTQYF. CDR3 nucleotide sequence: TGTGCCAGCAGCGTACGCGGGGGGGCAGTAGATACGCAGTATTTT.

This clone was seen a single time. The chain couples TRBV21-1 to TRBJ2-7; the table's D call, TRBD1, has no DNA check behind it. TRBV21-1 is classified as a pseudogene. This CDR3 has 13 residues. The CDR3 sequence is CATTGDNSYEQYF. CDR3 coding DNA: TGTGCCACCACCGGGGACAACTCCTACGAGCAGTACTTC.

CDR3 DNA: TGCAGTGCTAGAGCCAGCTATGGCTACACCTTC. Its translation: CSARASYGYTF. The chain combines TRBV20-1 with TRBJ1-2; the D is unclear. The germline CDR1 and CDR2 sequences are DFQATT and SNEGSKA (reference sequence). This CDR3 spans 11 amino acids. Between the trimmed V and J ends, which lost 1 base and 4 bases, there was a span of 4 bases.

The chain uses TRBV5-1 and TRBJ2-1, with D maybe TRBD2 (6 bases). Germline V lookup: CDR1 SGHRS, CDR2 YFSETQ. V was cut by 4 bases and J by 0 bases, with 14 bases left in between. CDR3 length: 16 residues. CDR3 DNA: TGCGCCAGCAGCCTCAGCCTCGGGGGCTCCTACAATGAGCAGTTCTTC. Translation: CASSLSLGGSYNEQFF.

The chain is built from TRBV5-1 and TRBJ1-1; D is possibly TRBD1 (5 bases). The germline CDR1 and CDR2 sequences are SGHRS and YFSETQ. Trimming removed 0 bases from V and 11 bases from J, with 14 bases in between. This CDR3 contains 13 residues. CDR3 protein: CASSLDPGKLAFF. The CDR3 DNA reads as TGCGCCAGCAGCTTGGACCCAGGGAAACTGGCTTTCTTT.

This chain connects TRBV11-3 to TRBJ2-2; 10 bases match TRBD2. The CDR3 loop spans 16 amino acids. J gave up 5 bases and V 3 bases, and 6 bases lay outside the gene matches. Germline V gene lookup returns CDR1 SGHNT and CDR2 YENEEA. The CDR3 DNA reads TGTGCCAGCAGCTTTAGCGGGAGGATGGGTACCGGGGAGCTGTTTTTT. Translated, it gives CASSFSGRMGTGELFF. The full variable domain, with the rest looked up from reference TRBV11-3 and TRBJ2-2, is EAGVVQSPRYKIIEKKQPVAFWCNPISGHNTLYWYLQNLGQGPELLIRYENEEAVDDSQLPKDRFSAERLKGVDSTLKIQPAELGDSAVYLCASSFSGRMGTGELFFGEGSRLTVL.